The subject of this entry is one T cell receptor beta chain. Authors' processing steps: It was from reference gene primer amplification that nucleated cell counts were estimated. TCRdb's table, derived via immunoSEQ multiplex PCR, lists solely in-frame clones and lacks some. V and J calls plus clone size are reproduced from that table; the DNA served to infer D and trimming. This repertoire shows 130,000 to 150,000 clones, about 87% found once; its top ten account for 30% to 45%. The CDR3 has 15 residues. Between the trimmed V and J ends, which lost 1 base and 2 bases, there was a span of 12 bases. Per germline, CDR1 SGHRS and CDR2 YFSETQ. The data were taken from a study of blood T cell repertoires in COVID-19. At the level of the study: Nucleic acid was either cDNA or gDNA, and it came from T cells, B-cell-depleted T cells, or PBMCs.

This clonotype was obtained from a middle-aged man who had recovered from COVID-19. The chain carries TRBV5-1 and TRBJ1-1, with D perhaps TRBD1 (5 bases). Sample: peripheral blood. As DNA, the CDR3 is TGCGCCAGCAGCTTGATCCCAGGGTTAAACACTGAAGCTTTCTTT. This translates into CASSLIPGLNTEAFF.